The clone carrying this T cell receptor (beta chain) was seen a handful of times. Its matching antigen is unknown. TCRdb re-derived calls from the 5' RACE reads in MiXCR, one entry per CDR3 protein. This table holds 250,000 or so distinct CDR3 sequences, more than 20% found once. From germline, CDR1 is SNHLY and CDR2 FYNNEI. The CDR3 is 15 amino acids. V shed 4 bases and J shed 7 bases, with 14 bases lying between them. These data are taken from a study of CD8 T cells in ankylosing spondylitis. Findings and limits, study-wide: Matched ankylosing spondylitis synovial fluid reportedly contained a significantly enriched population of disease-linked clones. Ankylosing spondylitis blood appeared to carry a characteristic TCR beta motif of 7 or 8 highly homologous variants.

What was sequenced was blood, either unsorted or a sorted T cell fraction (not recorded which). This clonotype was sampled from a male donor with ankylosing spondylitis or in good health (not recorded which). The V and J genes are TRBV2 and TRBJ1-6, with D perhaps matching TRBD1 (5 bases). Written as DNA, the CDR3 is TGTGCCAGCAGTGCTTACCGGGGCGAAAATTCACCCCTCCACTTT. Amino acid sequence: CASSAYRGENSPLHF.